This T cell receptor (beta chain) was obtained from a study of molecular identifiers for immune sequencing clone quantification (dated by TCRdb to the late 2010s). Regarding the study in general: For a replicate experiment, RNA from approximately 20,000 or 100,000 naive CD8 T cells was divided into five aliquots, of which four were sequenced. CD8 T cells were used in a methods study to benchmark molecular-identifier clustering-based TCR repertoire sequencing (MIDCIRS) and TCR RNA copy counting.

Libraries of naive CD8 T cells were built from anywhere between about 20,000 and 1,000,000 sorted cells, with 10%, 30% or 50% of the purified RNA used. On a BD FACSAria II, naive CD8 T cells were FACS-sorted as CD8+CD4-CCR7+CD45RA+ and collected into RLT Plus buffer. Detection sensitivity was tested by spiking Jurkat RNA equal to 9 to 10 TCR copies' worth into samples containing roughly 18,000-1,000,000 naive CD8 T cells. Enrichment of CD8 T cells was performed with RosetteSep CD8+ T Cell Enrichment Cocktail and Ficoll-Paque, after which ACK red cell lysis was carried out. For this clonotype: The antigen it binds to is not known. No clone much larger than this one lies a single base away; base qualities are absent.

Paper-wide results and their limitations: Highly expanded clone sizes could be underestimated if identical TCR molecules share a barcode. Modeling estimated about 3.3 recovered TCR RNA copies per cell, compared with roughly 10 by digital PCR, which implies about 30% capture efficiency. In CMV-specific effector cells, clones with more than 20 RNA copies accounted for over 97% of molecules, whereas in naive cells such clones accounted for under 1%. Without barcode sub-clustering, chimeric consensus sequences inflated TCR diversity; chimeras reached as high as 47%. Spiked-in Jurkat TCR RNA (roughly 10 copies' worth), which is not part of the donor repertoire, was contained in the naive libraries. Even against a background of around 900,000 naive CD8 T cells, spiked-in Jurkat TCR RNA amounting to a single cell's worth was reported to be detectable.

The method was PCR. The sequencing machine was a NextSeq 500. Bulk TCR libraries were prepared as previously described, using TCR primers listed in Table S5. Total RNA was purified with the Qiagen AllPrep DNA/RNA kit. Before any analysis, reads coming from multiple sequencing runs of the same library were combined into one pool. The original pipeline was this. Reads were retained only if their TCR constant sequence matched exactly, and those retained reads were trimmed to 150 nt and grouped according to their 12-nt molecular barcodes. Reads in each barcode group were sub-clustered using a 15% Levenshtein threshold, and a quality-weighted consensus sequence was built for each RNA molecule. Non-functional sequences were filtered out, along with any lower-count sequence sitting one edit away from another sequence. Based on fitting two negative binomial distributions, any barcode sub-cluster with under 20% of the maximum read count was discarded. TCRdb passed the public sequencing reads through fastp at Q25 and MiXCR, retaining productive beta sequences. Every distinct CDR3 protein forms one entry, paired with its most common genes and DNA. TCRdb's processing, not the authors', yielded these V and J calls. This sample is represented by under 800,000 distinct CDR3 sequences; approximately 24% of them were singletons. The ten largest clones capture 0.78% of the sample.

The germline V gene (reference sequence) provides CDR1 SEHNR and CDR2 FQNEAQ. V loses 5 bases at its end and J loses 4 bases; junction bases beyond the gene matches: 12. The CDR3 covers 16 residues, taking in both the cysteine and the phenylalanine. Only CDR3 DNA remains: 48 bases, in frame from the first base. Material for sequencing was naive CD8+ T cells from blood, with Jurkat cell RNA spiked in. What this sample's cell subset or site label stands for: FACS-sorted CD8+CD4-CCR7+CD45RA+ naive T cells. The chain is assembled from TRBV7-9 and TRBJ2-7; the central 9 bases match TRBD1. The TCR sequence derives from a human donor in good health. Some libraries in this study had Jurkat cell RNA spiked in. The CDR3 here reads CASSPRTRDRDYEQYF. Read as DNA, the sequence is TGTGCCAGCAGCCCAAGGACCCGGGACAGGGATTACGAGCAGTACTTC.